The 18 T cell receptor beta chains below were found in one sample sequenced in a study of cytomegalovirus exposure and HLA in healthy donors. PCR was performed using 60 Vbeta and 13 Jbeta primers. Assay: immunoSEQ multiplex PCR; the TCRdb copy retains only in-frame clones and omits some. The sample lists 150,000 to 200,000 clones; approximately 71% were seen once. The sample was PBMCs. The receptors originated from a middle-aged man in good health and CMV-seronegative.

This clone has a handful of counts. V usage is TRBV2 and J usage is TRBJ2-7; TRBD1 aligns across 9 bases. CDR3 size: 14 residues. Germline V gene lookup returns CDR1 SNHLY and CDR2 FYNNEI. Trimming removed 6 bases from V and 2 bases from J; junction bases left unmatched: 5. This chain's CDR3 is CASRAGTGTYEQYF. The CDR3 DNA reads TGTGCCAGCAGGGCCGGGACAGGGACCTACGAGCAGTACTTC.

The chain uses TRBV7-9 and TRBJ2-5, with TRBD1 matching 7 bases. V gave up 7 bases and J gave up 2 bases; unmatched junction bases: 7. Germline V gives CDR1 SEHNR, CDR2 FQNEAQ (reference sequence). CDR3 size: 14 residues. CDR3 sequence: CASTEGAGQETQYF. The DNA for the CDR3 is TGTGCCAGCACCGAGGGGGCAGGGCAAGAGACCCAGTACTTC.

There are a few counts of this clone. This chain connects TRBV2 to TRBJ1-4, with a tentative D call TRBD1 (5 bases). CDR1 is SNHLY and CDR2 is FYNNEI in the germline V gene. This CDR3 is 15 amino acids long. V was pared by 7 bases and J by 4 bases, with 16 bases between. CDR3 amino acids: CASKAGLRGNEKLFF. In DNA form, the CDR3 reads TGTGCCAGCAAGGCAGGGCTCAGAGGTAATGAAAAACTGTTTTTT. The full variable domain, in which reference TRBV2 and TRBJ1-4 provide the parts outside the CDR3, is EPEVTQTPSHQVTQMGQEVILRCVPISNHLYFYWYRQILGQKVEFLVSFYNNEISEKSEIFDDQFSVERPDGSNFTLKIRSTKLEDSAMYFCASKAGLRGNEKLFFGSGTQLSVL.

Concerning this clone: The sample has other DNA sequences that encode this CDR3 too. CDR3 protein: CASSTTGNTEAFF. CDR3 nucleotide sequence: TGTGCCAGTAGTACGACAGGGAACACTGAAGCTTTCTTT. V gene TRBV19 combines with J gene TRBJ1-1, with a possible D match to TRBD1 (6 bases). The CDR3 is 13 residues long. Germline V gives CDR1 LNHDA, CDR2 SQIVND (reference sequence). With 4 bases removed from V and 1 base from J, the gap between germline ends came to 7 bases.

This clone was recorded once. V usage is TRBV30 and J usage is TRBJ1-5; D is uncertain. Germline V lookup: CDR1 GTSNPN, CDR2 SVGIG (reference sequence). The ends were cut back, 3 bases at V and 3 bases at J, with 6 bases in the middle. CDR3 size: 12 residues. CDR3 DNA: TGTGCCTGGAGGTATATCAATCAGCCCCAGCATTTT. Its translation: CAWRYINQPQHF.

This chain uses TRBV10-3 with TRBJ1-1; tentatively, D is TRBD1 (6 bases). The CDR3 extends over 13 amino acids. The germline gives CDR1 ENHRY, CDR2 SYGVKD. Trimming removed 7 bases at V and 0 bases at J, with 9 bases between. The CDR3 DNA follows: TGTGCCATCACCCGACAGGTGAACACTGAAGCTTTCTTT. This sequence encodes CAITRQVNTEAFF.

This chain links TRBV2 with TRBJ1-4, with D possibly matching TRBD1 (5 bases). The length of the CDR3 is 20 residues. V shed 7 bases and J shed 7 bases, with 34 bases lying between them. The V gene's germline CDR1 is SNHLY and CDR2 FYNNEI. CDR3 sequence (DNA): TGTGCCAGCAATCCTACCGGAAAGACAGAGGCGCGGATAGGAATTGAAAAACTGTTTTTT. Encoded protein: CASNPTGKTEARIGIEKLFF.

This chain uses TRBV28 with TRBJ1-5; TRBD1 agrees at 8 bases. The CDR3 runs to 16 residues. Unmatched junction bases numbered 8, after V lost 0 bases and J lost 7 bases. Per the germline V gene, CDR1 is MDHEN and CDR2 is SYDVKM. The CDR3 nucleotides are TGTGCCAGCAGTTTATGGGCACAGGGGGGACGACAGCCCCAGCATTTT. The encoded protein is CASSLWAQGGRQPQHF.

The chain couples TRBV7-2 to TRBJ1-1; possible D gene TRBD1, 5 bases. The germline V and J ends were trimmed by 1 base and 4 bases, with 13 bases remaining between them. Germline CDR1 and CDR2: SGHTA and FQGNSA. The CDR3 length is 15 residues. In DNA, the CDR3 is TGTGCCAGCAGCTTAGAGCAGGGATTTGGCACTGAAGCTTTCTTT. This translates into CASSLEQGFGTEAFF.

V is TRBV7-8 and J is TRBJ1-6, with unresolved D. This CDR3 region has 19 residues. With 0 bases removed from V and 0 bases from J, the gap between germline ends came to 15 bases. Germline assignment: CDR1 SGHVS and CDR2 FQNEAQ. CDR3 loop: CASSLAREAGNSYNSPLHF. DNA for the CDR3: TGTGCCAGCAGCTTAGCGAGGGAGGCCGGGAACTCCTATAATTCACCCCTCCACTTT.

This clone has a handful of counts. This chain links TRBV6-4 with TRBJ2-2; D possibly corresponds to TRBD2 (6 bases). Looked up from germline, CDR1 is MRHNA and CDR2 is SNTAGT. V dropped 6 bases and J dropped 1 base, with 6 bases sitting between them. The CDR3 has 13 residues. CDR3 sequence (DNA): TGTGCCAGCAGCGGGGGGAACACCGGGGAGCTGTTTTTT. Amino acids: CASSGGNTGELFF.

The chain joins TRBV7-2 to TRBJ2-1; a weak D match, TRBD2 (6 bases). CDR1 is SGHTA and CDR2 is FQGNSA in the germline V gene. The CDR3 extends over 17 amino acids. Trimming shortened V by 1 base and J by 4 bases, and 17 bases separated the two germline ends. The CDR3 sequence: CASSLGGGGLSYNEQFF. CDR3 coding DNA: TGTGCCAGCAGCTTAGGTGGAGGAGGGTTATCGTACAATGAGCAGTTCTTC.

The chain couples TRBV27 to TRBJ1-6; 7 bases match TRBD1. The CDR3 contains 15 residues. Germline V CDR1 and CDR2: MNHEY, SMNVEV (reference sequence). J lost 1 base, V lost 5 bases, and 2 bases had no gene match. The DNA for the CDR3 is TGTGCCAGCAGTATACAGGGGTCCTATAATTCACCCCTCCACTTT. This sequence encodes CASSIQGSYNSPLHF.

This clone was counted between two and nine times. The rearrangement links TRBV28 to TRBJ1-5, with 7 positions matching TRBD1. The CDR3 sequence is 15 residues long. Germline V gene lookup returns CDR1 MDHEN and CDR2 SYDVKM. The ends lost 5 bases at V and 4 bases at J; junction bases unmatched: 8. The DNA for the CDR3 is TGTGCCAGCAGTCCGGCCGGACAGGCTAATCAGCCCCAGCATTTT. Protein sequence: CASSPAGQANQPQHF.

A few counts support this clone. The chain is built from TRBV5-6 and TRBJ2-2; D ambiguous. Germline CDR1 and CDR2: SGHDT and YYEEEE. There are 16 residues in the CDR3. Trimming cost V 0 bases and J 2 bases, with 11 bases left between them. Here the CDR3 reads CASSLAFQVNTGELFF. CDR3 bases: TGTGCCAGCAGCTTGGCCTTTCAGGTTAACACCGGGGAGCTGTTTTTT.

This CDR3 is CASSVTGGGNSPLHF. The CDR3 DNA is TGTGCCAGCAGCGTGACCGGAGGGGGCAATTCACCCCTCCACTTT. The V and J genes are TRBV9 and TRBJ1-6; 7 positions agree with TRBD1. V was clipped by 2 bases and J by 7 bases; unmatched bases: 6. The CDR3 consists of 15 residues. In germline, CDR1 is SGDLS, CDR2 YYNGEE.

The genes are TRBV5-6 and TRBJ1-3; tentatively, D is TRBD1 (5 bases). The CDR3 sequence is 16 residues long. V was trimmed by 5 bases and J by 0 bases, leaving 15 bases between them. CDR1 SGHDT and CDR2 YYEEEE come from the germline V gene. The CDR3 bases are TGTGCCAGCAGAGGGACTTCTGCAGTCTCTGGAAACACCATATATTTT. Protein sequence: CASRGTSAVSGNTIYF.

Only a few counts were recorded for this clone. The CDR3 reads CASSVGLAGASYEQYF. The DNA for the CDR3 is TGCGCCAGCAGCGTAGGACTAGCGGGGGCCTCCTACGAGCAGTACTTC. The chain joins TRBV5-1 to TRBJ2-7; 13 nucleotides line up with TRBD2. Germline V CDR1 and CDR2: SGHRS, YFSETQ. The trim removed 4 bases at V and 0 bases at J, leaving 4 bases unmatched. The CDR3 length is 16 residues.